The TCR beta chain under discussion was sequenced for a study of molecular identifiers for immune sequencing clone quantification. This clonotype was detected a few times. One entry per CDR3 protein, called by TCRdb with MiXCR from the PCR reads. The sample shows some 65,000 distinct CDR3 sequences, approximately 17% of them seen only once. Between the trimmed V and J ends, which lost 5 bases and 5 bases, there was a span of 13 bases. The CDR3 sequence is 13 residues long. The chain employs TRBV12-3 or TRBV12-4 and TRBJ2-7; no definite D call. The sequence was obtained from a human donor in good health. Some libraries in this study had Jurkat cell RNA spiked in. The specimen sequenced was naive CD8+ T cells from blood, with Jurkat cell RNA spiked in. The sample's subset: FACS-sorted CD8+CD4-CCR7+CD45RA+ naive T cells. As DNA, the CDR3 is TGTGCCAGCAGTGACGGATTGACCGACGAGCAGTACTTC. Translating it yields CASSDGLTDEQYF.